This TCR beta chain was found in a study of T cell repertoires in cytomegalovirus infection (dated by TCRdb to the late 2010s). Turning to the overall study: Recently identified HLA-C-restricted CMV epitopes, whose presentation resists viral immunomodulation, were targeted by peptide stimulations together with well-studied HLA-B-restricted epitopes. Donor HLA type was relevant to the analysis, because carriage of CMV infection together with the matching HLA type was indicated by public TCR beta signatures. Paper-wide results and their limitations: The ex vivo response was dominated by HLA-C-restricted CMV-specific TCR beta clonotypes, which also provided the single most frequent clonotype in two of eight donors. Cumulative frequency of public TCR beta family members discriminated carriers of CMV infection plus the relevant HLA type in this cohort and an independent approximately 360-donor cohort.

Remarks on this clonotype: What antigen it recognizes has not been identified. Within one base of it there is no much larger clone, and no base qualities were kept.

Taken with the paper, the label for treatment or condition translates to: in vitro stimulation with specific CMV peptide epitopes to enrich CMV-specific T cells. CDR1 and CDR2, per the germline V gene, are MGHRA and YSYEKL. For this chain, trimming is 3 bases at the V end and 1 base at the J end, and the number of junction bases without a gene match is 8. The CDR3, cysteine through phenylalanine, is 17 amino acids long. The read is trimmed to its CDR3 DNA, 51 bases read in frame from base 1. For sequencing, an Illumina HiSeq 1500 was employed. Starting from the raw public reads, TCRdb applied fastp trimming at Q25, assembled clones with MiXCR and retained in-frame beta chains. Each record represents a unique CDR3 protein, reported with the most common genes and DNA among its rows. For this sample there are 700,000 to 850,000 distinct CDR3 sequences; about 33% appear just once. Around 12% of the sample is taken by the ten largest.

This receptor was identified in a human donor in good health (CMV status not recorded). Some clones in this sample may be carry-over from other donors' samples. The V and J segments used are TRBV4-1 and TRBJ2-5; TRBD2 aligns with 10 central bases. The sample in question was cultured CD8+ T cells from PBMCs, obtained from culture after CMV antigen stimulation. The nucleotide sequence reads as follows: TGCGCCAGCAGCCAGGATAAACTAGCGGGGCTCCAAGAGACCCAGTACTTC. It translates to CASSQDKLAGLQETQYF.